This TCR beta chain was recovered during a study of technical replicates of blood from several donors (TCRdb year 2017). The germline V gene yields LGHNA for CDR1 and YSLEER for CDR2. Relative to germline, V is missing 0 bases and J is missing 4 bases, with 5 bases of the junction outside any gene match. The CDR3 has 15 amino acids, counting the end cysteine and phenylalanine. Kept here is only the CDR3 DNA, which spans 45 bases and is read in frame from base 1. Library prep was done by the immunoSEQ multiplex PCR assay. Drawn from immuneACCESS, this table holds only the in-frame rearrangements with V and J called that TCRdb kept. Clones are partly lost; checked studies trace under half to an unresolved V gene and leave the rest unexplained. This sample lists almost 65,000 clones; 86% were detected once. In total, the top ten clones hold 4.5% to 5.5% of the sample. Remarks on this clone: The antigen it recognizes is unknown. Within one base of it there is no much larger clone, and no base qualities were kept.

What was sequenced was PBMCs. Recombination linked TRBV4-3 to TRBJ2-7; 8 bases in between match TRBD2. The receptor comes from a human donor in good health. Some clones in this sample may be carry-over from other donors' samples. The CDR3 here reads CASSQDRSGGYEQYF. Read as DNA, the sequence is TGCGCCAGCAGCCAAGATCGGAGCGGGGGATACGAGCAGTACTTC.